The rows below give T cell receptor beta chains drawn from one sample of a study of type 1 regulatory T cells. TCRdb passed the reads through MiXCR, listing each CDR3 protein once. This sample has about 100,000 distinct CDR3 sequences, with 31% found just once. Sequenced sample: CD4+ T cells, either the whole sample or a sorted fraction (not recorded which). The receptors were gathered from a human donor in good health. The CDR3 runs from the conserved cysteine through the conserved F or W. D genes are given only for firm matches. The size field is filled for only some rows; it gives once, few, many or a size class.

v_call	clone_size	d_call	cdr3_length	j_call	cdr3_nt	cdr3_aa
TRBV20-1	few	NA	15	TRBJ1-2	TGCAGTGCTAGAGATATCAGGGACTTCGCCTATGGCTACACCTTC	CSARDIRDFAYGYTF
TRBV20-1	NA	TRBD2	14	TRBJ2-1	TGCAGTGCTAGAGACCCAGGACTAGACAATGAGCAGTTCTTC	CSARDPGLDNEQFF
TRBV20-1	NA	TRBD2	16	TRBJ2-4	TGCAGTGCTAGAGGACTAGCGGAGCTAGCCAAAAACATTGAGTACTTC	CSARGLAELAKNIEYF
TRBV7-9	few	NA	13	TRBJ2-1	TGTGCCAGCAGCTTAGAGGCAGGGTCTGAGCAGTTCTTC	CASSLEAGSEQFF
TRBV20-1	few	NA	13	TRBJ1-2	TGCAGTGCTAGAGATTTACAGGGCGCTGGCTACACCTTC	CSARDLQGAGYTF
TRBV14	NA	TRBD1	16	TRBJ1-3	TGTGCCAGCAGCCAAGTGTCAGGGGGCCCTGGAAACACCATATATTTT	CASSQVSGGPGNTIYF
TRBV18	NA	TRBD1	17	TRBJ1-5	TGTGCCAGCTCACTTTCAGGGGGCCCGGGGGGCAATCAGCCCCAGCATTTT	CASSLSGGPGGNQPQHF
TRBV29-1	NA	NA	10	TRBJ2-1	TGCAGCGCTGGGGGGAATGAGCAGTTCTTC	CSAGGNEQFF
TRBV11-3	NA	TRBD2	17	TRBJ2-1	TGTGCCAGCCACAGTGGCGGGGAGGGCGGGAGAGACAATGAGCAGTTCTTC	CASHSGGEGGRDNEQFF
TRBV11-3	NA	NA	15	TRBJ2-6	TGTGCCAGCAGCCCCATGGGTTCTGGGGCCAACGTCCTGACTTTC	CASSPMGSGANVLTF
TRBV6-1	NA	TRBD2	14	TRBJ2-3	TGTGCCAGCAGTGCGGGGGGTCTAACAGATACGCAGTATTTT	CASSAGGLTDTQYF
TRBV10-3	NA	NA	14	TRBJ2-7	TGTGCCATCAGAGACGCAGGGGCCCCGGGCGAGCAGTACTTC	CAIRDAGAPGEQYF
TRBV29-1	NA	NA	13	TRBJ2-5	TGCAGCGCTGCCCCAAGCGAACAAGAGACCCAGTACTTC	CSAAPSEQETQYF
TRBV7-3	NA	NA	19	TRBJ2-4	TGTGCCAGCAGCTTAAGGATGGACAACGGGTTGCTAGCCAAAAACATTCAGTACTTC	CASSLRMDNGLLAKNIQYF
TRBV3-1	few	TRBD1	17	TRBJ2-5	TGTGCCAGCAGCCCCGACTTTGGACAGGGCCACCAAGAGACCCAGTACTTC	CASSPDFGQGHQETQYF
TRBV19	NA	NA	15	TRBJ1-4	TGTGCCAGTACTAGGGAAAGGGGACCGAATGAAAAACTGTTTTTT	CASTRERGPNEKLFF
TRBV21-1	NA	NA	15	TRBJ2-4	TGTGCCAGCAGCATACCGACTCTAGCCAAAAACATTCAGTACTTC	CASSIPTLAKNIQYF
TRBV3-1	NA	NA	16	TRBJ2-7	TGTGCCAGCAGCAGACAAGGGAGGCTAGTTTCATCCGAGCAGTACTTC	CASSRQGRLVSSEQYF
TRBV20-1	few	TRBD2	15	TRBJ2-1	TGCAGTGCTAGAGTGGGGACTAGCGGTTACAATGAGCAGTTCTTC	CSARVGTSGYNEQFF
TRBV20-1	NA	NA	15	TRBJ2-5	TGCAGTGCTAGAATGATGTCGGTCTTGGAAGAGACCCAGTACTTC	CSARMMSVLEETQYF
TRBV3-1	few	NA	13	TRBJ2-5	TGTGCCAGCAGCCAGAGCCACCAAGAGACCCAGTACTTC	CASSQSHQETQYF
TRBV2	NA	NA	12	TRBJ2-5	TGTGCCAGCACCTCCGCCAGAGAGACCCAGTACTTC	CASTSARETQYF
TRBV7-8	NA	TRBD1	14	TRBJ2-7	TGTGCCAGCAGCCCTGGACAGGGTGAACACGAGCAGTACTTC	CASSPGQGEHEQYF
TRBV7-3	few	NA	14	TRBJ1-2	TGTGCCAGCAGCCCTCAAACGGGGAACTATGGCTACACCTTC	CASSPQTGNYGYTF
TRBV4-3	few	NA	14	TRBJ2-7	TGCGCCAGCAGCCAAGATTGGACAGCCTACGAGCAGTACTTC	CASSQDWTAYEQYF
TRBV20-1	NA	NA	17	TRBJ1-1	TGCAGTGCTAGAGACGTCCCGGGACACGTTTCTAACACTGAAGCTTTCTTT	CSARDVPGHVSNTEAFF
TRBV30	NA	NA	13	TRBJ2-2	TGTGCCTGGACGATAGGGGGCACCGGGGAGCTGTTTTTT	CAWTIGGTGELFF
TRBV5-1	NA	NA	15	TRBJ2-2	TGCGCCAGCAGGGTGACAGGAACGAGCACCGGGGAGCTGTTTTTT	CASRVTGTSTGELFF
TRBV20-1	few	TRBD1	13	TRBJ1-3	TGCAGTGCTCGTAGGACAGGAAGAAACACCATATATTTT	CSARRTGRNTIYF
TRBV12-3/TRBV12-4	NA	NA	14	TRBJ2-2	TGTGCCAGCAGTTTTCATGGTAACTCCGGGGAGCTGTTTTTT	CASSFHGNSGELFF